The TCR beta chain described here comes from a study of PD-1 blockade in classical Hodgkin lymphoma. No patient escaped relapse after autologous stem cell transplantation, and brentuximab vedotin exposure varied. Germline V gene data show CDR1 as PRHDT and CDR2 as FYEKMQ (reference sequence). V lost 3 bases to trimming and J lost 6 bases; unmatched junction nucleotides: 4. The CDR3 spans 14 residues. Measured with immunoSEQ multiplex PCR; TCRdb has only the in-frame clones, and not every one. This sample has around 20,000 clones; 70% to 85% occur once, and the top ten carry about 40%. About this clone: As yet, its antigen is unknown.

The study's findings and limits: Patients newly diagnosed and complete responders had comparable baseline diversity. Exclusion was applied to patients who started nivolumab under 1 year after ASCT.

Sequenced material: peripheral blood mononuclear cells (PBMCs), taken before the second cycle of nivolumab. The clonotype was recovered from a human donor with classical Hodgkin lymphoma. V gene TRBV13 combines with J gene TRBJ2-3, with 9 bases identical to TRBD1. The CDR3 region has the DNA TGTGCCAGCAGCTTGACAGGGGGGTACGATACGCAGTATTTT. Protein product: CASSLTGGYDTQYF.